This TCR beta chain was documented in a study of radiotherapy plus CTLA-4 blockade in lung cancer. Study background: Objective responses were documented in over 15% of patients, with disease control in about 28%.

Here immunoSEQ multiplex PCR was the method, and the copy in TCRdb shows in-frame clones only, minus some. The repertoire consists of 84,000 or so clones, with about 85% occurring once and the leading ten covering 13% to 15%. As to this clone: What it binds is not known.

CTLA-4 blockade using ipilimumab, together with focal radiation, was received by patients with chemo-refractory metastatic non-small-cell lung cancer. General study points: Response was reportedly best predicted by early blood T cell clone dynamics, with interferon-beta. There was expansion of tumor-derived TCR clones in blood after radiotherapy plus ipilimumab.

The sequence derives from a human donor with non-small cell lung cancer that progressed on radiotherapy plus ipilimumab. This specimen was peripheral blood, taken from a patient treated with radiotherapy plus ipilimumab.

The CDR3 bases are TGTGCCAGTAGTATGGGAACAGCCAAACAGAACACTGAAGCTTTCTTT. Translated, it gives CASSMGTAKQNTEAFF. The chain joins TRBV19 to TRBJ1-1; no definite D call. V lost 3 bases and J 1 base, leaving 15 bases between the germline ends. The CDR3 runs 16 residues. Per germline, CDR1 LNHDA and CDR2 SQIVND (reference sequence).